A single sample is the source of the 30 T cell receptor beta chains below, sequenced in a study of blood T cell repertoires in COVID-19. Produced via immunoSEQ multiplex PCR; TCRdb's table is partial and in-frame only. The table includes 110,000 or so clones, about 80% detected once. Material: peripheral blood. All receptors come from a middle-aged woman with acute or convalescent COVID-19.

The chain recombines TRBV19 with TRBJ2-7; 10 bases fit TRBD2. The V gene's germline CDR1 is LNHDA and CDR2 SQIVND (reference sequence). Losses at the gene ends were 4 bases for V and 1 base for J; bases not matched to a gene: 4. The CDR3 contains 15 residues. CDR3 loop: CASSRLAGTSYEQYF. CDR3 DNA sequence: TGTGCCAGTAGTAGACTAGCGGGCACGTCCTACGAGCAGTACTTC.

This clone was picked up a small number of times. The chain uses TRBV7-2 and TRBJ1-2; no firm D call. V dropped 4 bases and J dropped 7 bases, with 13 bases sitting between them. The germline gives CDR1 SGHTA, CDR2 FQGNSA. This CDR3 contains 13 residues. The CDR3 spells CASSSPEGGGYTF. For the CDR3, the DNA is TGTGCCAGCAGCTCGCCCGAGGGAGGTGGCTACACCTTC.

The chain recombines TRBV5-4 with TRBJ1-2; tentative D call: TRBD1 (6 bases). Germline V lookup: CDR1 SGHNT, CDR2 YYREEE (reference sequence). This CDR3 is built from 13 residues. The ends were cut back, 3 bases at V and 7 bases at J, with 13 bases in the middle. CDR3 region: CASSSQGKGGYTF. The DNA of the CDR3 is TGTGCCAGCAGCTCACAGGGCAAAGGTGGCTACACCTTC.

V usage is TRBV2 and J usage is TRBJ2-1; 8 nucleotides agree with TRBD2. After removal of 1 base from V and 7 bases from J, the junction contained 6 bases not matched to a gene. The germline gives CDR1 SNHLY, CDR2 FYNNEI. The length of the CDR3 is 15 residues. The CDR3 spells CASSEGVAGLNEQFF. The CDR3, as DNA: TGTGCCAGCAGTGAAGGGGTAGCGGGGCTTAATGAGCAGTTCTTC.

The genes are TRBV19 and TRBJ1-2; D is uncertain. CDR1 is LNHDA and CDR2 is SQIVND in the germline V gene (reference sequence). This CDR3 has 16 amino acids. Trimming left V 7 bases short and J 4 bases short, with 22 bases between. CDR3 amino acids: CASTPAAGVPAYGYTF. CDR3 in DNA: TGTGCCAGTACCCCTGCGGCCGGGGTCCCAGCCTATGGCTACACCTTC.

This clone has just a few counts. The chain uses TRBV30 and TRBJ2-7; 12 nucleotides match TRBD2. CDR1 is GTSNPN and CDR2 is SVGIG in the germline V gene (reference sequence). The CDR3 covers 14 residues. The V gene end was trimmed by 2 bases and the J gene end by 3 bases; junction bases not matched to a gene: 2. The CDR3 protein is CAWSLTSGGYEQYF. DNA for the CDR3: TGTGCCTGGAGTCTGACTAGCGGGGGCTACGAGCAGTACTTC.

The chain employs TRBV9 and TRBJ2-3; 7 nucleotides line up with TRBD1. The CDR3 runs to 18 residues. Unmatched junction bases numbered 13, after V lost 0 bases and J lost 3 bases. The germline V gene has CDR1 SGDLS and CDR2 YYNGEE. CDR3 nucleotides: TGTGCCAGCAGCGTAGGGCGTGGAACAGGGGTATCTACAGATACGCAGTATTTT. Protein sequence: CASSVGRGTGVSTDTQYF.

The rearrangement joins TRBV30 to TRBJ1-5; possibly TRBD1 for D (6 bases). Germline loops: CDR1 GTSNPN, CDR2 SVGIG (reference sequence). CDR3 size: 13 residues. Trimming took off 1 base at V and 11 bases at J, with 15 bases between the two ends. DNA for the CDR3: TGTGCCTGGAGTGGGGGGCGCCATAAGACCCAGCATTTT. Protein sequence: CAWSGGRHKTQHF.

The V and J genes are TRBV5-8 and TRBJ1-5, with 7 bases aligning to TRBD1. There are 17 residues in the CDR3. Trimming cost V 0 bases and J 4 bases; bases outside gene matches: 10. CDR1 SGHTS and CDR2 YDEGEE come from the germline V gene. CDR3 coding DNA: TGTGCCAGCAGCTTGGGGGTGACGACAGGGCCTAATCAGCCCCAGCATTTT. The encoded protein is CASSLGVTTGPNQPQHF.

The V gene is TRBV7-2, the J gene TRBJ2-2; 9 bases agree with TRBD1. V trimming: 5 bases; J trimming: 3 bases; junction bases outside the gene matches: 4. Germline CDR1 and CDR2: SGHTA and FQGNSA. This CDR3 region has 15 residues. CDR3 nucleotide sequence: TGTGCCAGCAGCATCAGACAGGGGGACACCGGGGAGCTGTTTTTT. Translating gives CASSIRQGDTGELFF.

This clone has more than one count but fewer than ten. The V call is TRBV21-1, the J call TRBJ1-6; the table assigns TRBD1, which was not confirmed against the DNA. TRBV21-1 is noted as a pseudogene. This CDR3 contains 22 residues. The CDR3 region is CASSKIPRPATGDNSYNSPLHF. The CDR3 nucleotides are TGTGCCAGCAGCAAAATTCCCCGACCCGCAACAGGGGACAACTCCTATAATTCACCCCTCCACTTT.

The CDR3 reads CASTGQGKNTEAFF. CDR3 DNA: TGCGCCAGCACGGGACAGGGGAAGAACACTGAAGCTTTCTTT. The chain is built from TRBV10-1 and TRBJ1-1, with 10 bases fitting TRBD1. CDR3 length equals 14 residues. Per the germline V gene, CDR1 is WNHNN and CDR2 is SYGVQD (reference sequence). The V gene end was trimmed by 7 bases and the J gene end by 1 base; junction bases not matched to a gene: 3.

The CDR3: CASSYTFRSIGNTIYF. For the CDR3, the DNA is TGTGCCAGCAGTTACACGTTCCGGAGTATAGGAAACACCATATATTTT. This sequence joins TRBV6-5 and TRBJ1-3; no definite D call. CDR3 length: 16 amino acids. Germline V CDR1 and CDR2: MNHEY, SVGAGI. Trimming took 2 bases from V and 4 from J, leaving 15 bases between them.

V gene TRBV27 combines with J gene TRBJ2-3, with D possibly TRBD2 on 5 matching bases. The V gene's germline CDR1 is MNHEY and CDR2 SMNVEV (reference sequence). Trimming took 3 bases from V and 0 from J, leaving 10 bases between them. The CDR3 is made up of 15 amino acids. The DNA of the CDR3 is TGTGCCAGCAGTTTTGAGGGTCGTAGCACAGATACGCAGTATTTT. Protein sequence: CASSFEGRSTDTQYF.

The CDR3 reads CASSFGSQYGYTF. The CDR3 DNA reads as TGCGCCAGCAGCTTCGGGAGCCAATATGGCTACACCTTC. The chain has TRBV5-1 and TRBJ1-2; D unclear. The germline CDR1 and CDR2 sequences are SGHRS and YFSETQ. There are 13 residues in the CDR3. Trimming took 2 bases from V and 5 from J, leaving 10 bases between them.

The chain uses TRBV6-5 and TRBJ2-7; D is possibly TRBD1 (6 bases). In germline, CDR1 is MNHEY, CDR2 SVGAGI. This CDR3 has 12 amino acids. V shed 7 bases and J shed 2 bases, with 9 bases lying between them. Here the CDR3 DNA reads TGTGCCAGCAAGGACAGCACCTACGAGCAGTACTTC. Encoded protein: CASKDSTYEQYF.

The V gene is TRBV5-1, the J gene TRBJ1-1, with D possibly matching TRBD1 (6 bases). The germline V gene encodes CDR1 SGHRS and CDR2 YFSETQ. Deletions cut 2 bases from V and 5 bases from J, with 19 bases between. This CDR3 contains 16 residues. CDR3 sequence: CASSFFYQGSRTEAFF. For the CDR3, the DNA is TGCGCCAGCAGCTTTTTTTATCAGGGGAGTCGAACTGAAGCTTTCTTT. Combining the CDR3 with reference TRBV5-1 and TRBJ1-1 gives the whole variable domain KAGVTQTPRYLIKTRGQQVTLSCSPISGHRSVSWYQQTPGQGLQFLFEYFSETQRNKGNFPGRFSGRQFSNSRSEMNVSTLELGDSALYLCASSFFYQGSRTEAFFGQGTRLTVV.

The V and J genes are TRBV9 and TRBJ2-1; 8 bases map to TRBD2. CDR1 is SGDLS and CDR2 is YYNGEE in the germline V gene. J lost 9 bases, V lost 0 bases, and 8 bases had no gene match. The CDR3 loop spans 15 amino acids. The CDR3 DNA follows: TGTGCCAGCAGCGTAGATATAGCGGGGACAACTGAGCAGTTCTTC. Translating it yields CASSVDIAGTTEQFF.

The chain couples TRBV30 to TRBJ2-7; possibly TRBD2 for D (5 bases). V was shortened by 1 base and J by 2 bases, with 12 bases between the two germline ends. Germline loops: CDR1 GTSNPN, CDR2 SVGIG (reference sequence). CDR3 size: 14 residues. The chain's CDR3 is CAWSGVATTYEQYF. CDR3 nucleotide sequence: TGTGCCTGGAGTGGGGTAGCGACTACCTACGAGCAGTACTTC.

J is TRBJ2-1 and V is TRBV3-1 (or the pseudogene TRBV3-2); 8 nucleotides line up with TRBD2. This CDR3 spans 15 amino acids. The V and J ends lost 6 bases and 1 base, in that order; junction bases with no gene match: 5. Germline V gives CDR1 LGHDT, CDR2 YNNKEL (reference sequence). The CDR3 DNA is TGTGCCAGCAGTTATAGCGGGGTTTCCTACAATGAGCAGTTCTTC. Translating it yields CASSYSGVSYNEQFF.

This chain joins TRBV13 and TRBJ2-7; perhaps TRBD1 as D (6 bases). Germline V gene data show CDR1 as PRHDT and CDR2 as FYEKMQ (reference sequence). Between the trimmed V and J ends, which lost 5 bases and 3 bases, there was a span of 14 bases. This CDR3 has 14 residues. DNA for the CDR3: TGTGCCAGCAGCGGACGACAGGACCACTACGAGCAGTACTTC. Translated, it gives CASSGRQDHYEQYF.

The chain employs TRBV6-5 and TRBJ2-1; D call uncertain. The CDR3 loop spans 13 amino acids. V lost 2 bases and J lost 10, with 12 bases in between. Germline CDR1 reads MNHEY; CDR2 reads SVGAGI. The CDR3 DNA reads as TGTGCCAGCAGTTACGAGCGTGTAAGGGAGCAGTTCTTC. Translation gives CASSYERVREQFF.

The rearrangement uses TRBV29-1 and TRBJ2-5; possibly TRBD1 for D (5 bases). CDR3 length: 12 residues. Per the germline V gene, CDR1 is SQVTM and CDR2 is ANQGSEA. V lost 5 bases and J 1 base, leaving 8 bases between the germline ends. CDR3 sequence: CSVIGAQETQYF. The CDR3, as DNA: TGCAGCGTTATAGGGGCCCAAGAGACCCAGTACTTC. Using reference TRBV29-1 and TRBJ2-5 for the parts outside the CDR3, the full variable domain is SAVISQKPSRDICQRGTSLTIQCQVDSQVTMMFWYRQQPGQSLTLIATANQGSEATYESGFVIDKFPISRPNLTFSTLTVSNMSPEDSSIYLCSVIGAQETQYFGPGTRLLVL.

The count of this clone is one. V and J are TRBV7-2 and TRBJ1-1; no definite D call. Trimming removed 5 bases from V and 3 bases from J, with 7 bases in between. Germline lookup yields CDR1 SGHTA and CDR2 FQGNSA. The CDR3 length is 12 residues. For the CDR3, the DNA is TGTGCCAGCAGCCAAGCGGACACTGAAGCTTTCTTT. It encodes CASSQADTEAFF.

This chain links TRBV7-9 with TRBJ1-1, with 7 bases lining up with TRBD1. The V and J ends lost 5 bases and 12 bases, in that order; junction bases with no gene match: 12. Germline lookup yields CDR1 SEHNR and CDR2 FQNEAQ (reference sequence). The CDR3 has 13 residues. The CDR3 DNA reads TGTGCCAGCAGCAGGGGGGACAGAGCACTCACTTTCTTT. It specifies CASSRGDRALTFF.

The chain employs TRBV27 and TRBJ2-2; a possible D gene is TRBD1 (7 bases). V was cut by 3 bases and J by 6 bases, with 17 bases left in between. Per the germline V gene, CDR1 is MNHEY and CDR2 is SMNVEV (reference sequence). CDR3 length: 16 amino acids. The CDR3 DNA reads TGTGCCAGCAGTTTCCTCCAGACAGGGAGGTCCGGGGAGCTGTTTTTT. Residues: CASSFLQTGRSGELFF.

This chain links TRBV6-5 with TRBJ1-5; 8 bases are a match to TRBD1. Germline V gives CDR1 MNHEY, CDR2 SVGAGI. The CDR3 totals 16 residues. The trim removed 2 bases at V and 7 bases at J, leaving 10 bases unmatched. The CDR3 region has the DNA TGTGCCAGCAGTTACGTTGGACAGGGTGTATGGCAGCCCCAGCATTTT. It encodes CASSYVGQGVWQPQHF.

This clone has just one count. J is TRBJ2-5 and V is TRBV9; the D is unclear. The germline V gene has CDR1 SGDLS and CDR2 YYNGEE. The CDR3 is made up of 14 amino acids. V was trimmed by 0 bases and J by 4 bases, leaving 10 bases between them. CDR3 DNA sequence: TGTGCCAGCAGCGTAGCAACTTCTCGAGAGACCCAGTACTTC. It encodes CASSVATSRETQYF. Looking up the rest from reference TRBV9 and TRBJ2-5 gives the full variable domain: DSGVTQTPKHLITATGQRVTLRCSPRSGDLSVYWYQQSLDQGLQFLIQYYNGEERAKGNILERFSAQQFPDLHSELNLSSLELGDSALYFCASSVATSRETQYFGPGTRLLVL.

This chain links TRBV11-3 with TRBJ2-3, with TRBD2 matching 7 bases. Germline CDR1 reads SGHNT; CDR2 reads YENEEA. The CDR3 length is 15 residues. V trimming: 3 bases; J trimming: 2 bases; junction bases outside the gene matches: 5. CDR3 in amino acids: CASSFSSGDTDTQYF. DNA of the CDR3: TGTGCCAGCAGCTTTTCCAGCGGGGACACAGATACGCAGTATTTT.

This rearrangement joins TRBV7-2 to TRBJ2-5; possibly TRBD2 for D (5 bases). The V and J ends lost 5 bases and 5 bases respectively, with 24 bases between them. Germline V CDR1 and CDR2: SGHTA, FQGNSA. The CDR3 extends over 17 amino acids. The chain's CDR3 is CASSPGLRTGSGETQYF. The CDR3 bases are TGTGCCAGCAGCCCCGGGCTAAGGACTGGCTCCGGGGAGACCCAGTACTTC.